This TCR beta chain was sequenced during a study of T-cell reconstitution after alpha-beta-depleted transplantation in children. This clonotype was detected a few times. During its preparation, the TCRbeta library received unique molecular identifiers. MiXCR was run by TCRdb on the PCR reads, yielding one entry per CDR3 protein. The sample has 200,000 to 250,000 distinct CDR3 sequences, roughly a quarter seen once. Trimming removed 4 bases from V and 2 bases from J, with 12 bases in between. The germline gives CDR1 SGHKS, CDR2 YYEKEE (reference sequence). This CDR3 spans 14 amino acids. The source was PBMCs, mostly from graft donor cells, collected 360 days after TCRalphabeta/CD19-depleted stem cell transplant. The sequence derives from a female patient aged 2-15 years who had a stem cell transplant for congenital amegakaryocytic thrombocytopenia, so the T cells may come from the graft donor. The chain links TRBV5-5 to TRBJ2-5; D gene ambiguous. The CDR3: CASSTARSQETQYF. CDR3 bases: TGTGCCAGCAGCACTGCAAGGTCACAAGAGACCCAGTACTTC. Full variable domain (outside the CDR3, taken from reference TRBV5-5 and TRBJ2-5): DAGVTQSPTHLIKTRGQQVTLRCSPISGHKSVSWYQQVLGQGPQFIFQYYEKEERGRGNFPDRFSARQFPNYSSELNVNALLLGDSALYLCASSTARSQETQYFGPGTRLLVL.